These T cell receptor beta chains were read from a single sample in a study of T-cell memory formation after mild COVID-19. A single record per CDR3 protein comes from TCRdb applying MiXCR to the 5' RACE reads. The sample yields about 440,000 distinct CDR3 sequences, 15% to 25% seen once. Material: PBMCs or a T cell subset sorted from them (not recorded which). Every receptor here comes from an adult woman who had mild COVID-19 (a few samples of this study predate the infection). Cell type and time point are not known. The CDR3 runs from the conserved cysteine through the conserved F or W. D genes are given only for firm matches. Only some rows state a clone size, as once, few, many or a class for expanded clones.

J gene	clone size	V gene	D gene	CDR3 DNA	CDR3 protein
TRBJ2-1	few	TRBV5-1	-	TGCGCCAGCAGCTTGGCTTCGAGCTCCTACAATGAGCAGTTCTTC	CASSLASSSYNEQFF
TRBJ2-5	-	TRBV5-1	-	TGCGCCAGCAGCTTTCTAGGCGCGGAGACCCAGTACTTC	CASSFLGAETQYF
TRBJ2-1	few	TRBV10-3	-	TGTGCCATCAGTGGACTCCTTGGGAGGAATGAGCAGTTCTTC	CAISGLLGRNEQFF
TRBJ1-4	-	TRBV29-1	-	TGCAGCGTATGGGTTGAAAAACTGTTTTTT	CSVWVEKLFF
TRBJ1-1	-	TRBV12-3/TRBV12-4	-	TGTGCCAGCAGTCCTACAGGGTCCCTAACGCCAATGAACACTGAAGCTTTCTTT	CASSPTGSLTPMNTEAFF
TRBJ2-1	few	TRBV4-3	-	TGCGCCAGCAGCCAAGGGGCCGGAGGACACCGGAGGTTCAATGAGCAGTTCTTC	CASSQGAGGHRRFNEQFF
TRBJ1-6	-	TRBV4-1	-	TGCGCCAGCAGCCAAGACCCCGAGGTCTATAATTCACCCCTCCACTTT	CASSQDPEVYNSPLHF
TRBJ2-1	few	TRBV3-1	-	TGTGCCAGCAGCCCTCTACCTGGGCAGCTGTTACACAATGAGCAGTTCTTC	CASSPLPGQLLHNEQFF
TRBJ1-1	many	TRBV24-1	-	TGTGCCACCAGTGATGTGACGAACACTGAAGCTTTCTTT	CATSDVTNTEAFF
TRBJ2-1	few	TRBV6-2/TRBV6-3	TRBD2	TGTGCCAGCAGTACGACTAGCGGGAACAATGAGCAGTTCTTC	CASSTTSGNNEQFF
TRBJ1-2	-	TRBV7-2	TRBD1	TGTGCCAGCAGCTTAGTAGTCCCCGGACAGGGGGTTCTTCGAGGCTACACCTTC	CASSLVVPGQGVLRGYTF
TRBJ2-1	few	TRBV5-1	TRBD2	TGCGCCAGCGGGGTGGCGGGGGGCTCCTACAATGAGCAGTTCTTC	CASGVAGGSYNEQFF
TRBJ1-6	-	TRBV27	-	TGTGCCAGCAGTTTCGGGAGTCGCTCACCCCTCCACTTT	CASSFGSRSPLHF
TRBJ2-5	-	TRBV7-2	-	TGTGCCAGCAGCTTCGGGATTCTACAAGAGACCCAGTACTTC	CASSFGILQETQYF
TRBJ2-2	few	TRBV6-1	TRBD1	TGTGCCGGTAACAGGGGCACCGGGGAGCTGTTTTTT	CAGNRGTGELFF
TRBJ2-7	-	TRBV20-1	TRBD1	TGCAGTGCTAGAGATTTTGTATCCGGGACAGGGATCGACGAGCAGTACTTC	CSARDFVSGTGIDEQYF
TRBJ2-1	-	TRBV18	TRBD2	TGTGCCAGCCTCGTTGCGGGGGGAAACAATGAGCAGTTCTTC	CASLVAGGNNEQFF
TRBJ1-2	-	TRBV7-9	-	TGTGCCAGCAGCCCCCCGGGGGTAAACTATGGCTACACCTTC	CASSPPGVNYGYTF
TRBJ1-2	-	TRBV7-9	-	TGTGCCATGGGTCTGACGGAAATGGGCTATGGCTACACCTTC	CAMGLTEMGYGYTF
TRBJ2-2	once	TRBV5-6	TRBD1	TGTGCCAGCAGCTTGGTGGACAGGAGCACCGGGGAGCTGTTTTTT	CASSLVDRSTGELFF
TRBJ2-7	few	TRBV5-5	-	TGTGCCAGCAGCTACACGGGACTCACCCACGAGCAGTACTTC	CASSYTGLTHEQYF
TRBJ2-3	-	TRBV7-2	TRBD1	TGTGCCAGCAGCTTAGCCGAGACAGGGGCAGATACGCAGTATTTT	CASSLAETGADTQYF
TRBJ1-1	many	TRBV5-1	-	TGCGCCAGCAGCTTGATCCAGGGGAGTAACACTGAAGCTTTCTTT	CASSLIQGSNTEAFF
TRBJ2-7	few	TRBV3-1	-	TGTGCCAGCAGCCAATCGGAAGTTGCGTACGAGCAGTACTTC	CASSQSEVAYEQYF
TRBJ2-5	once	TRBV11-2	TRBD1	TGTGCCAGCAGCTCAGGACAGGTCTCAGTGACCCAGTACTTC	CASSSGQVSVTQYF